A single T cell receptor beta chain is shown here with its context. Its antigen is not identified. There were TCR beta CDR3 regions amplified from RNA transcripts. The HTBI primer set served for first-round RT-PCR of the TCR CDR3. One entry per CDR3 protein, called by TCRdb with MiXCR from the multiplex PCR reads. The profile shows 610,000 or so distinct CDR3 sequences, about half of them singletons. Newly diagnosed hyperthyroidism, duration under 2 months, in patients aged 18 to 65. Clinical symptoms, serum thyroxine, TRAb, thyroid ultrasound and orbital computed tomography informed diagnoses. The entry originates in a study of T cells in Graves' hyperthyroidism and ophthalmopathy. Study results and limitations: In the analysis, a 13 V-J model separated ophthalmopathy from stable hyperthyroidism.

Per the germline V gene, CDR1 is SGHTA and CDR2 is FQGTGA. The length of the CDR3 is 12 residues. Trimming left V 11 bases short and J 5 bases short, with 16 bases between. Sequencing was carried out using peripheral blood or thyroid tissue (not recorded which). The chain joins TRBV7-3 to TRBJ2-7; D gene uncertain. The TCR comes from a woman aged 18-35 years with Graves' hyperthyroidism. CDR3 in amino acids: CAWSVRDDEQYF. The CDR3 region has the DNA TGTGCCTGGAGTGTAAGGGATGACGAGCAGTACTTC.